Below, 23 T cell receptor beta chains from the same sample are listed, as sequenced in a study of somatic mutations in cytotoxic T cells in rheumatoid arthritis. Clones were sequenced by immunoSEQ multiplex PCR, and TCRdb holds only the in-frame ones, with some missing. The sample yields 15,000 or so clones, 65% to 85% seen once. Sequenced sample: CD8+ T cells sorted from blood. All receptors derive from an adult with rheumatoid arthritis.

The rearrangement joins TRBV4-1 to TRBJ2-5; D possibly corresponds to TRBD2 (6 bases). The CDR3 has 17 residues. The ends were cut back, 2 bases at V and 1 base at J, with 17 bases in the middle. From germline, CDR1 is MGHRA and CDR2 YSYEKL. Here the CDR3 DNA reads TGCGCCAGCAGCCAACCGGATGGAGGAGGGATCCAAGAGACCCAGTACTTC. Protein: CASSQPDGGGIQETQYF.

The chain couples TRBV27 to TRBJ1-2, with TRBD1 as a possible D gene (6 bases). Trimming removed 5 bases at V and 4 bases at J, with 14 bases between. CDR1 and CDR2 from the germline V gene are MNHEY and SMNVEV (reference sequence). This CDR3 is 14 amino acids long. The CDR3 is CASSTRGRAYGYTF. The CDR3 bases are TGTGCCAGCAGTACTCGGGGGCGAGCCTATGGCTACACCTTC.

The chain is built from TRBV30 and TRBJ2-2; unclear D gene. Germline CDR1 GTSNPN, CDR2 SVGIG (reference sequence). V was shortened by 0 bases and J by 6 bases, with 8 bases between the two germline ends. The CDR3 runs to 13 residues. CDR3 DNA: TGTGCCTGGAGTGTATCGGTATCCGGGGAGCTGTTTTTT. This sequence encodes CAWSVSVSGELFF.

The chain links TRBV14 to TRBJ1-2; D remains ambiguous. Germline loops: CDR1 SGHDN, CDR2 FVKESK. The CDR3 sequence is 12 residues long. The V and J ends lost 3 bases and 6 bases respectively, with 8 bases between them. In DNA form, the CDR3 reads TGTGCCAGCAGCCAGGGCATAGATGGCTACACCTTC. It codes for CASSQGIDGYTF.

The chain joins TRBV5-1 to TRBJ1-1; 8 nucleotides match TRBD1. Germline CDR1 and CDR2: SGHRS and YFSETQ. Trimming took 5 bases from V and 0 from J; bases not matched to a gene: 0. The CDR3 totals 13 residues. The CDR3 region is CASRQGVNTEAFF. The DNA for the CDR3 is TGCGCCAGCAGACAGGGGGTGAACACTGAAGCTTTCTTT.

V and J are TRBV4-1 and TRBJ1-1, with D perhaps TRBD1 (5 bases). This CDR3 is 14 amino acids long. Trimming pared 0 bases from V and 4 bases from J, leaving 9 bases between. Germline values: CDR1 MGHRA, CDR2 YSYEKL. The CDR3 loop reads CASSQDRQGTEAFF. As DNA, the CDR3 is TGCGCCAGCAGCCAAGATAGGCAGGGCACTGAAGCTTTCTTT.

Comments on this clone: A junction end diverges from the germline sequence, so it may reflect a read error. This rearrangement joins TRBV7-8 to TRBJ1-4; perhaps TRBD1 as D (5 bases). Germline loops: CDR1 SGHVS, CDR2 FQNEAQ. The CDR3 extends over 14 amino acids. DNA for the CDR3: TGTGCCAGCGGCTTAGACAGCAATAATGAAAAACTGTTTTTT. It is translated as CASGLDSNNEKLFF.

The chain is built from TRBV14 and TRBJ2-4; D tentatively fits TRBD1 or TRBD2 (7 bases each). CDR3 length: 14 amino acids. V lost 3 bases to trimming and J lost 5 bases, with 11 bases between them. The germline gives CDR1 SGHDN, CDR2 FVKESK. CDR3 amino acids: CASSHPGGENIQYF. The CDR3 bases are TGTGCCAGCAGCCACCCAGGGGGGGAAAACATTCAGTACTTC.

The gene calls are TRBV27 and TRBJ2-2; D gene unclear. Germline assignment: CDR1 MNHEY and CDR2 SMNVEV (reference sequence). The CDR3 totals 15 residues. Trimming removed 3 bases from V and 0 bases from J, with 8 bases in between. CDR3 coding DNA: TGTGCCAGCAGTTTCTCAACAGCGAACACCGGGGAGCTGTTTTTT. Translated: CASSFSTANTGELFF.

The chain employs TRBV6-1 and TRBJ2-3, with 10 positions matching TRBD2. The CDR3 runs to 16 residues. Germline lookup yields CDR1 MNHNS and CDR2 SASEGT. The J segment lost 0 bases and the V segment lost 2 bases, leaving 2 bases of the junction unmatched. The CDR3 nucleotides read TGTGCCAGCAGTGAAACACTAGCGGGGAGCACAGATACGCAGTATTTT. It encodes CASSETLAGSTDTQYF.

The chain is built from TRBV6-1 and TRBJ2-1, with 13 positions matching TRBD2. The CDR3 extends over 15 amino acids. V lost 5 bases to trimming and J lost 8 bases; unmatched junction nucleotides: 6. Germline loops: CDR1 MNHNS, CDR2 SASEGT. CDR3 region: CASSKLAGGHDEQFF. The CDR3 DNA reads TGTGCCAGCAGTAAACTAGCGGGGGGGCACGATGAGCAGTTCTTC.

The chain is built from TRBV29-1 and TRBJ2-1; D possibly corresponds to TRBD1 (6 bases). The germline CDR1 and CDR2 sequences are SQVTM and ANQGSEA. V gave up 7 bases and J gave up 7 bases, with 17 bases separating them. The CDR3 contains 13 residues. The CDR3 here is CSGRQDTVNEQFF. The CDR3 DNA sequence: TGCAGCGGCAGACAGGATACGGTGAATGAGCAGTTCTTC.

The chain recombines TRBV19 with TRBJ1-2; no clear D gene. Trimming took 3 bases from V and 8 from J, leaving 13 bases between them. This CDR3 has 13 amino acids. Germline values: CDR1 LNHDA, CDR2 SQIVND (reference sequence). In DNA, the CDR3 is TGTGCCAGTAGTATGTCGTCCGCGGCCGGCTACACCTTC. Encoded protein: CASSMSSAAGYTF.

The J gene is TRBJ2-5, the V gene TRBV7-9, with 11 positions matching TRBD1. This CDR3 has 17 residues. J was trimmed by 4 bases and V by 0 bases; bases with no gene match: 7. Looked up from germline, CDR1 is SEHNR and CDR2 is FQNEAQ (reference sequence). CDR3 sequence reads: CASSLADWGTGGETQYF. The CDR3 bases are TGTGCCAGCAGCTTAGCGGACTGGGGGACAGGGGGAGAGACCCAGTACTTC.

This clone was detected once. The V call is TRBV29-1, the J call TRBJ2-2; 11 bases are a match to TRBD1. V lost 4 bases and J lost 4; bases outside the gene matches: 2. CDR1 and CDR2 from the germline V gene are SQVTM and ANQGSEA. The CDR3 extends over 14 amino acids. The CDR3 protein is CSVGTGGVTGELFF. CDR3 DNA: TGCAGCGTTGGGACAGGGGGCGTCACCGGGGAGCTGTTTTTT.

This clone was counted between two and nine times. The V gene is TRBV6-5, the J gene TRBJ1-6; tentatively, D is TRBD1 (5 bases). The CDR3 is 13 amino acids. The V end was cut by 7 bases, the J end by 3 bases, with 7 bases between. CDR1 is MNHEY and CDR2 is SVGAGI in the germline V gene. Here the CDR3 DNA reads TGTGCCAGCAAGGGGTTCTATAATTCACCCCTCCACTTT. Its translation is CASKGFYNSPLHF.

This rearrangement joins TRBV6-6 to TRBJ2-5; 7 bases align to TRBD2. The J call is doubtful: the DNA matches TRBJ2-7 better. Germline CDR1 reads MNHNY; CDR2 reads SVGAGI (reference sequence). The CDR3 contains 14 residues. The CDR3 nucleotides are TGTGCCAGCAGTTACTCGGGGGGGACCTACGAGCAGTACTTC. Protein product: CASSYSGGTYEQYF.

In regard to this clone: Germline and junction disagree at one end, which may indicate a read error. The rearrangement links TRBV6-5 to TRBJ1-2, with D unclear. This CDR3 contains 9 residues. Germline V lookup: CDR1 MNHEY, CDR2 SVGAGI. CDR3 sequence: CASSEQSLF. DNA of the CDR3: TGTGCCAGCAGTGAGCAATCCCTCTTC.

V usage is TRBV13 and J usage is TRBJ1-1, with D uncertain. In germline, CDR1 is PRHDT, CDR2 FYEKMQ (reference sequence). The CDR3 is 13 amino acids. Trimming removed 2 bases at V and 1 base at J, with 5 bases between. The CDR3 bases are TGTGCCAGCAGCTTAACAGCGAACACTGAAGCTTTCTTT. Its protein is CASSLTANTEAFF.

This clone has only one observation. The chain employs TRBV11-1 and TRBJ2-3; D possibly corresponds to TRBD2 (7 bases). This CDR3 is 16 amino acids long. V was pared by 0 bases and J by 3 bases, with 13 bases between. Germline V gives CDR1 SGHAT, CDR2 FQDESV (reference sequence). The CDR3 bases are TGTGCCAGCAGCTTAGCTCGGGGGGCCGGGACAGATACGCAGTATTTT. It codes for CASSLARGAGTDTQYF. Using reference TRBV11-1 and TRBJ2-3 for the parts outside the CDR3, the full variable domain is EAEVAQSPRYKITEKSQAVAFWCDPISGHATLYWYRQILGQGPELLVQFQDESVVDDSQLPKDRFSAERLKGVDSTLKIQPAELGDSAMYLCASSLARGAGTDTQYFGPGTRLTVL.

The rearrangement joins TRBV15 to TRBJ2-7; D may correspond to TRBD1 or TRBD2 (5 bases each). There are 15 residues in the CDR3. Trimming stripped 3 bases from V and 7 bases from J, with 19 bases between. Per germline, CDR1 LNHNV and CDR2 YYDKDF (reference sequence). The CDR3, as DNA: TGTGCCACCAGCAGGCTCGGGGCCAACCCCGGAGAGCAGTACTTC. Protein product: CATSRLGANPGEQYF.

The J gene is TRBJ1-1, the V gene TRBV6-5, with unresolved D. V lost 6 bases and J lost 5, with 10 bases in between. This CDR3 spans 12 amino acids. Germline lookup yields CDR1 MNHEY and CDR2 SVGAGI. The CDR3 protein is CASSRSGTEAFF. Written as DNA, the CDR3 is TGTGCCAGCAGCCGATCGGGGACTGAAGCTTTCTTT.

This chain connects TRBV6-1 to TRBJ2-1; D is tentatively TRBD1 or TRBD2 (5 bases each). The ends were cut back, 7 bases at V and 6 bases at J, with 19 bases in the middle. This CDR3 spans 15 amino acids. Germline CDR1 and CDR2: MNHNS and SASEGT. In DNA form, the CDR3 reads TGTGCCAGCACCGTGGGGGATTCGTCTAGCAATGAGCAGTTCTTC. Translation: CASTVGDSSSNEQFF.